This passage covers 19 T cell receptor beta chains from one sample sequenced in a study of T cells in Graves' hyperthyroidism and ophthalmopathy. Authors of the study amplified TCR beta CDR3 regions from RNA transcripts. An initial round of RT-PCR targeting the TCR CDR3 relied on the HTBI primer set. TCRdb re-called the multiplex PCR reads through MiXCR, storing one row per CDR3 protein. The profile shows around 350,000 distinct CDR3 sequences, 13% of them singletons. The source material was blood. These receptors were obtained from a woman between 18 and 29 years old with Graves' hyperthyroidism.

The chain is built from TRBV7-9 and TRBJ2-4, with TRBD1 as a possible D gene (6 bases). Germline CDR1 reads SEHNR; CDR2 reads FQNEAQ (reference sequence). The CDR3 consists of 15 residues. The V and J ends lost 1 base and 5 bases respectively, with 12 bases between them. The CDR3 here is CASSLGWPGENIQYF. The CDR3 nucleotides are TGTGCCAGCAGCTTAGGTTGGCCAGGGGAAAACATTCAGTACTTC.

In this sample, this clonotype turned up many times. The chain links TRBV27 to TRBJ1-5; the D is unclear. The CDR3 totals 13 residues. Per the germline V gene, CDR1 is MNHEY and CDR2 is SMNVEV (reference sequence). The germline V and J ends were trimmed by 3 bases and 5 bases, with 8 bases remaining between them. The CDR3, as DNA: TGTGCCAGCAGTTTTACCCCCTATCAGCCCCAGCATTTT. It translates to CASSFTPYQPQHF.

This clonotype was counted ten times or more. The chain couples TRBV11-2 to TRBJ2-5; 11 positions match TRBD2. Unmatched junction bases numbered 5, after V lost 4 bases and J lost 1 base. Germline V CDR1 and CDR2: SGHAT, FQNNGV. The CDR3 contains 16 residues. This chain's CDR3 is CASSSGLAGLQETQYF. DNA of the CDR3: TGTGCCAGCAGCTCCGGACTAGCGGGCCTCCAAGAGACCCAGTACTTC.

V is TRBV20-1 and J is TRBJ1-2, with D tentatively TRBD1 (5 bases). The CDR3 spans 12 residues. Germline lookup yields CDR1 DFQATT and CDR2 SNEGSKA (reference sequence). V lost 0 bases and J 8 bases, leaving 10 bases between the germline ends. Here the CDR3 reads CSARDKRGGYTF. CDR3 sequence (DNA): TGCAGTGCTAGAGATAAAAGGGGAGGCTACACCTTC.

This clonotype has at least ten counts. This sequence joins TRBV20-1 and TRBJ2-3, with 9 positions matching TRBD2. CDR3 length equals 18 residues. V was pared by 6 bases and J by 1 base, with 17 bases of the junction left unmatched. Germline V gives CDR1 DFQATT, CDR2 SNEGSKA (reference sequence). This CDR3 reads CSASKRYSGRLRTDTQYF. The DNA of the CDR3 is TGCAGTGCCTCAAAACGATACAGCGGGAGGCTCCGCACAGATACGCAGTATTTT.

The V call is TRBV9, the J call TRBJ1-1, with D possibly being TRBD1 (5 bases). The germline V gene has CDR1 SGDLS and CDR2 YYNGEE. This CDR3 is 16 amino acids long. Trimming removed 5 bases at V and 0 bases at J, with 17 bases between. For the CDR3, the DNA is TGTGCCAGCAGTGCCGGGACGGCTGCCTTGAACACTGAAGCTTTCTTT. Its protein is CASSAGTAALNTEAFF.

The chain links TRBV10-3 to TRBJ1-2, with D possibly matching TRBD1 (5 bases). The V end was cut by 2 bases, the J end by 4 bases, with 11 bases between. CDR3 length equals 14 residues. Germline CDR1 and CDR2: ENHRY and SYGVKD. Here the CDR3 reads CAISERGKVYGYTF. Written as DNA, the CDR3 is TGTGCCATCAGTGAGAGGGGCAAGGTCTATGGCTACACCTTC.

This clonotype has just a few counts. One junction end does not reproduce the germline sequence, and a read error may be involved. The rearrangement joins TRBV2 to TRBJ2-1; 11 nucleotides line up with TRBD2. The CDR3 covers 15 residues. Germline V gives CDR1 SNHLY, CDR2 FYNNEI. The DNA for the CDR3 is TGTGCCAGCAGTGAAATGCTAGCGGGAGGCGATGAGCAGTCCTTC. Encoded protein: CASSEMLAGGDEQSF.

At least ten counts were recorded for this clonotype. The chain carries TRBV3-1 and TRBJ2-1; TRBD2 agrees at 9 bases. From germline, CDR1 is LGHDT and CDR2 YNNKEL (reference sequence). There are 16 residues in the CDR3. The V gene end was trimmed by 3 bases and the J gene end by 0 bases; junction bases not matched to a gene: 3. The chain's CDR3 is CASSQTSGSSYNEQFF. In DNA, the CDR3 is TGTGCCAGCAGCCAGACTAGCGGAAGCTCCTACAATGAGCAGTTCTTC.

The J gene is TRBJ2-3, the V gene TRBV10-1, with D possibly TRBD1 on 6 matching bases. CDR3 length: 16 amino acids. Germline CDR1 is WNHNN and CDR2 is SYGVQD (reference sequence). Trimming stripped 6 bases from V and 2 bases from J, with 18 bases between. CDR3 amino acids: CASSPSLGAATDTQYF. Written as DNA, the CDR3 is TGCGCCAGCAGCCCCTCCTTGGGGGCCGCCACAGATACGCAGTATTTT.

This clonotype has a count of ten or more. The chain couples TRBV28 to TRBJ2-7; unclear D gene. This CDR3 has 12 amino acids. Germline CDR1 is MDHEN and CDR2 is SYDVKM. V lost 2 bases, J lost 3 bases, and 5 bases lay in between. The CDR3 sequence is CASSLTVYEQYF. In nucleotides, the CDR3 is TGTGCCAGCAGTTTAACAGTCTACGAGCAGTACTTC.

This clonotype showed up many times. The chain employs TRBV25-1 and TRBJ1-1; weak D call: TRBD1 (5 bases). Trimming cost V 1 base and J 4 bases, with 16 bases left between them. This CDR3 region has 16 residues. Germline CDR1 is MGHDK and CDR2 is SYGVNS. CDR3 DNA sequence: TGTGCCAGCAGTGAATTAAAGATGGGACGGGGCACTGAAGCTTTCTTT. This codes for CASSELKMGRGTEAFF.

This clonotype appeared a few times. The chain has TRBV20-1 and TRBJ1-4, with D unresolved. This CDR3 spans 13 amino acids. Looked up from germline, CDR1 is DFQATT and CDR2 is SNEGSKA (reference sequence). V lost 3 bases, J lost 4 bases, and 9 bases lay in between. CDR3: CSASTTFNEKLFF. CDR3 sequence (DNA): TGCAGTGCTAGTACCACCTTTAATGAAAAACTGTTTTTT.

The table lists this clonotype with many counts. The chain's CDR3 is CAWGQAGTDTQYF. The DNA for the CDR3 is TGTGCCTGGGGACAGGCGGGCACAGATACGCAGTATTTT. This chain uses TRBV30 with TRBJ2-3, with 7 bases matching TRBD1. This CDR3 contains 13 residues. Looked up from germline, CDR1 is GTSNPN and CDR2 is SVGIG (reference sequence). V lost 5 bases and J lost 1; bases outside the gene matches: 3.

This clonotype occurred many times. CDR3 protein: CASVGGRGYNSPLHF. Written as DNA, the CDR3 is TGTGCCAGCGTGGGGGGGCGCGGCTATAATTCACCCCTCCACTTT. The chain has TRBV28 and TRBJ1-6; D possibly corresponds to TRBD1 (6 bases). The germline gives CDR1 MDHEN, CDR2 SYDVKM. Trimming took 8 bases from V and 3 from J, leaving 14 bases between them. The CDR3 is 15 amino acids. The variable domain in full, with the rest retrieved from reference TRBV28 and TRBJ1-6, is DVKVTQSSRYLVKRTGEKVFLECVQDMDHENMFWYRQDPGLGLRLIYFSYDVKMKEKGDIPEGYSVSREKKERFSLILESASTNQTSMYLCASVGGRGYNSPLHFGNGTRLTVT.

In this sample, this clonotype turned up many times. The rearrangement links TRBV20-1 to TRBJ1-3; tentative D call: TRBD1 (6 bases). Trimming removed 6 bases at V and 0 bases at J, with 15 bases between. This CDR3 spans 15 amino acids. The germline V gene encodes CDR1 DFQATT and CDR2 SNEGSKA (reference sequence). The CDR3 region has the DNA TGCAGTGCCGAGGGGGGAAAGAGCTCTGGAAACACCATATATTTT. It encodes CSAEGGKSSGNTIYF.

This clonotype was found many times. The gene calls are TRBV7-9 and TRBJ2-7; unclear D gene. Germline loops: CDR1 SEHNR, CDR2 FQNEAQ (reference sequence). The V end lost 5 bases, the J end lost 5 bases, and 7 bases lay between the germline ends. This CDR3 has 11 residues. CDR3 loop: CASSPYDEQYF. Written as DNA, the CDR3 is TGTGCCAGCAGCCCCTACGACGAGCAGTACTTC.

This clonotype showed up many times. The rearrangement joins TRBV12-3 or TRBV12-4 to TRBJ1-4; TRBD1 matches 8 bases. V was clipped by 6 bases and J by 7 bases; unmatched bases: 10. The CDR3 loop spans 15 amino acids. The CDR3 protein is CASSRRTGMGEKLFF. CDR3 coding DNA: TGTGCCAGCAGCCGTCGGACAGGGATGGGTGAAAAACTGTTTTTT.

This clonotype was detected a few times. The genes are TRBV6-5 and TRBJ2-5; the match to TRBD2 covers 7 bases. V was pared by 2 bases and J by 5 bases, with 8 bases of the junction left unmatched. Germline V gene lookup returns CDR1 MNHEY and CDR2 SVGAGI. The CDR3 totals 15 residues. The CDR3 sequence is CASSYPAGAGETQYF. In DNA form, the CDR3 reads TGTGCCAGCAGTTACCCTGCGGGAGCCGGGGAGACCCAGTACTTC.